This T cell receptor (beta chain) was identified during a study of T cells expressing NK-cell markers. The CDR3 extends over 14 amino acids. Reanalyzing the 5' RACE reads, TCRdb keeps one entry per CDR3 protein, without DNA. Its listing shows about 460,000 distinct CDR3 sequences. The specimen sequenced was blood T cells: a sorted CD56 or NKG2C T cell subset, CD4+ or CD8+ T cells, or bulk PBMC T cells (not recorded which). The rearrangement links TRBV12-3 or TRBV12-4 to TRBJ1-1; without DNA, the TCRdb call of TRBD1 cannot be checked. This sequence originates from a woman aged 50 to 60 in good health. CDR3 in amino acids: CASSPYRRNTEAFF.